This TCR beta chain is drawn from a study of beta chain features in type 1 diabetes. At the level of the study: Patients shared similar age, gender and cell yields with healthy donors.

Trimming shortened V by 3 bases and J by 9 bases, and 15 bases separated the two germline ends. The CDR3 is made up of 15 amino acids. In germline, CDR1 is LNHDA, CDR2 SQIVND (reference sequence). As every portion of the isolated RNA was reverse transcribed, the sequencing read expressed TCRB transcripts. Data came from immunoSEQ multiplex PCR; TCRdb stores just in-frame clones and leaves some out. The repertoire holds under 450,000 clones, approximately 14% seen once, with under 0.04% in the top ten. General study points: Compared with healthy donors, patients appeared to share more similar naive, central memory and regulatory TCRB repertoires. VDJ junctions from patients with type 1 diabetes contained fewer insertions and more deletions.

This clone was observed a handful of times. Its antigen is unidentified. V gene TRBV19 combines with J gene TRBJ1-6; D is ambiguous. The sequenced sample consisted of naive CD4+ T cells from blood. This TCR was recovered from a man aged 25 to 40 in good health. CDR3 nucleotides: TGTGCCAGTAGTATTCTTCAGACATCGGGTTCACCCCTCCACTTT. Translation gives CASSILQTSGSPLHF.